This is a list of T cell receptor beta chains from one sample in a study of identical twins. TCRdb reanalysed the 5' RACE reads using MiXCR and keeps one entry per CDR3 protein. The sample carries under 900,000 distinct CDR3 sequences, approximately 18% recorded once. These data also formed part of another study, on T cells expressing NK-cell markers.

Input material: PBMCs. The receptor source for this set is a woman under 30 in good health. The conserved cysteine and the conserved F or W are not part of the CDR3 here. Fields, in order: J gene, V gene, CDR3 protein.

TRBJ1-6 TRBV20-1 SARGINSPLH
TRBJ1-1 TRBV5-1 ASSLVQGYTEAF
TRBJ1-1 TRBV6-5 ASSYLQGYTEAF
TRBJ1-2 TRBV29-1 SVGGTWKRGYT
TRBJ2-7 TRBV20-1 SAWTGESSYEQY
TRBJ2-3 TRBV12-3/TRBV12-4 ASSLGVSTDTQY
TRBJ2-6 TRBV12-5 ASGLVRGTGALVLT
TRBJ1-1 TRBV6-5 ASSTGQLKPF
TRBJ2-1 TRBV20-1 SARGEGTGNYNEQF
TRBJ2-5 TRBV5-1 ASSSPQETQY
TRBJ2-1 TRBV7-7 ASSPLPGTGYNEQF